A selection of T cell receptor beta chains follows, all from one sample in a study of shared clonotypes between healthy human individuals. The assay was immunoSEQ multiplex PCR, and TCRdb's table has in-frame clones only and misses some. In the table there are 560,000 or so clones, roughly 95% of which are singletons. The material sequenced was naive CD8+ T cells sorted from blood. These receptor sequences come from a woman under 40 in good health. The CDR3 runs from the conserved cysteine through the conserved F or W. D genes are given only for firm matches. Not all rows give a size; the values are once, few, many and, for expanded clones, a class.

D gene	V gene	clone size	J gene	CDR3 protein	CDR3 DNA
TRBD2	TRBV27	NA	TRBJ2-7	CASTQRRGLPTEQYF	TGTGCCAGCACCCAGAGGCGGGGACTACCGACCGAGCAGTACTTC
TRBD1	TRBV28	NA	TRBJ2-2	CASSFGPGQRYTGELFF	TGTGCCAGCAGTTTCGGTCCGGGACAGCGCTACACCGGGGAGCTGTTTTTT
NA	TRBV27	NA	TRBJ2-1	CASTEPSNNEQFF	TGTGCCAGCACTGAACCCAGCAACAATGAGCAGTTCTTC
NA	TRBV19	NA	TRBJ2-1	CASSIVAWNNYNEQFF	TGTGCCAGTAGTATAGTTGCGTGGAATAACTACAATGAGCAGTTCTTC
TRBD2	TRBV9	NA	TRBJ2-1	CASSGTSGGNEQFF	TGTGCCAGCAGCGGCACTAGCGGGGGTAATGAGCAGTTCTTC
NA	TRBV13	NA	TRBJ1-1	CASSFLGRTDANNEAFF	TGTGCCAGCAGCTTTCTCGGGAGGACAGACGCGAACAATGAAGCTTTCTTT
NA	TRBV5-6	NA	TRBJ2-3	CASSLGSGWPDTQYF	TGTGCCAGCAGCTTAGGGTCAGGCTGGCCAGATACGCAGTATTTT
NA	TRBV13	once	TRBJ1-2	CASSLGVGGRYGYTF	TGTGCCAGCAGCTTAGGAGTCGGGGGGCGGTATGGCTACACCTTC
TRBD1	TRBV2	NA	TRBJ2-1	CASSPRPGGLDHNEQFF	TGTGCCAGCAGTCCGAGACCAGGGGGCCTGGACCATAATGAGCAGTTCTTC
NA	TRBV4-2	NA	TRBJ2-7	CASSQENSGASYEQYF	TGTGCCAGCAGCCAAGAAAATTCGGGGGCCAGCTACGAGCAGTACTTC
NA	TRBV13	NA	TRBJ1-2	CASSLGGSRYGYTF	TGTGCCAGCAGCTTAGGGGGGAGTCGATATGGCTACACCTTC
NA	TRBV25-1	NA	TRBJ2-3	CASSGTSARGTQYF	TGTGCCAGCAGTGGGACTTCAGCAAGAGGCACGCAGTATTTT
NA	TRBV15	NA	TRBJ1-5	CATSRKQGPDQPQHF	TGTGCCACCAGCAGAAAACAGGGCCCCGATCAGCCCCAGCATTTT
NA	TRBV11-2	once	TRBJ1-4	CASSLEGGADEKLFF	TGTGCCAGCAGCTTAGAGGGGGGCGCGGATGAAAAACTGTTTTTT
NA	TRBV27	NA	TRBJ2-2	CASSRLVSENTGELFF	TGTGCCAGCAGCCGACTAGTCTCTGAGAACACCGGGGAGCTGTTTTTT
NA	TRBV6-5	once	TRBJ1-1	CASSSHGNTEAFF	TGTGCCAGCAGTTCACACGGCAACACTGAAGCTTTCTTT
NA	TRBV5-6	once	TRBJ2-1	CASSFFRDEQFF	TGTGCCAGCAGCTTCTTTCGGGATGAGCAGTTCTTC
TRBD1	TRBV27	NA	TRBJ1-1	CASSRGRAGQVNTEAFF	TGTGCCAGCAGCCGTGGGCGGGCGGGACAGGTGAACACTGAAGCTTTCTTT